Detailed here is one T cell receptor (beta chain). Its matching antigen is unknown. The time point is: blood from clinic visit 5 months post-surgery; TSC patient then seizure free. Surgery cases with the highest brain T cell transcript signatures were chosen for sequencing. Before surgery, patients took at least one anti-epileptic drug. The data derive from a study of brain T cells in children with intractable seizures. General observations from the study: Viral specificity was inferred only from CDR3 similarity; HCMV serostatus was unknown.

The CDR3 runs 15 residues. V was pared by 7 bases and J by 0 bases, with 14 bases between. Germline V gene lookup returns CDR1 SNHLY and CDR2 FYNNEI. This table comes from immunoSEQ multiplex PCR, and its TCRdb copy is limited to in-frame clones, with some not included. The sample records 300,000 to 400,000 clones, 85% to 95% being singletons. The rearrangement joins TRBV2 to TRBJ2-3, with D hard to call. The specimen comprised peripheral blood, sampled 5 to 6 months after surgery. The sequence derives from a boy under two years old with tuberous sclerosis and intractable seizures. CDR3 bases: TGTGCCAGCAAAATCAGGACGGCCAGCACAGATACGCAGTATTTT. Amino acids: CASKIRTASTDTQYF. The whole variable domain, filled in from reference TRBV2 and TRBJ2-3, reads EPEVTQTPSHQVTQMGQEVILRCVPISNHLYFYWYRQILGQKVEFLVSFYNNEISEKSEIFDDQFSVERPDGSNFTLKIRSTKLEDSAMYFCASKIRTASTDTQYFGPGTRLTVL.